Below, 3 T cell receptor beta chains from the same sample are listed, as sequenced in a study of tumor-infiltrating lymphocytes in primary liver carcinoma. The input was approximately 500 ng total RNA; TCR beta cDNA was made from it with a constant-region primer. Three nested multiplex PCR rounds, a slightly modified ARM-PCR method, built the TCR beta libraries. PCR rounds one and two used TRBV1-TRBV30 forward primers with a C-beta reverse primer for 10 cycles each. MiXCR was run by TCRdb on the multiplex PCR reads, yielding one entry per CDR3 protein. The repertoire holds about 35,000 distinct CDR3 sequences, roughly 74% seen once, with roughly 15% in the top ten. Unsorted bulk tissue (roughly 19-31 mg) underwent RNA and DNA co-extraction. The sample comprised liver tumor tissue from sampling region 4. Stated subset: tumor region T4, right-lateral pole. These receptors all come from a man aged 35 to 55 with primary liver carcinoma and hepatitis B virus infection.

The V and J genes are TRBV28 and TRBJ1-1; the D is unclear. This CDR3 is built from 13 residues. The germline gives CDR1 MDHEN, CDR2 SYDVKM. The CDR3 coding sequence is TGTGCTAGCGGTTTATTAGGGCAGGCTGAAGCTTTCTTT. Its protein product is CASGLLGQAEAFF.

This clonotype was found once. The junction departs from germline at one end; a sequencing error may be responsible. The chain employs TRBV29-1 and TRBJ2-7; TRBD1 matches at 8 bases. This CDR3 is built from 16 residues. Germline CDR1 reads SQVTM; CDR2 reads ANQGSEA. CDR3 sequence reads: CCAMTSGTGTPYGQYF. CDR3 nucleotide sequence: TGCTGCGCCATGACTTCTGGGACAGGCACTCCCTACGGGCAGTACTTC.

The sample holds one count of this clonotype. The junction departs from germline at one end; a sequencing error may be responsible. The chain uses TRBV14 and TRBJ2-2, with D tentatively TRBD2 (5 bases). Germline CDR1 and CDR2: SGHDN and FVKESK. The CDR3 contains 13 residues. Here the CDR3 DNA reads TGTGCCAGCAGCTATCAGATCACCGGGGAGCTGTATTTT. This codes for CASSYQITGELYF. The variable domain in full, with the rest retrieved from reference TRBV14 and TRBJ2-2, is EAGVTQFPSHSVIEKGQTVTLRCDPISGHDNLYWYRRVMGKEIKFLLHFVKESKQDESGMPNNRFLAERTGGTYSTLKVQPAELEDSGVYFCASSYQITGELYFGEGSRLTVL.